The subject of this entry is one T cell receptor beta chain. No antigen is known for it. The germline gives CDR1 SGHTA, CDR2 FQGNSA. The CDR3 extends over 12 amino acids. With 10 bases clipped from V and 4 bases from J, the junction kept 5 bases outside the gene matches. Assay used: immunoSEQ multiplex PCR; TCRdb lists only in-frame clones, some missing. The repertoire holds 550,000 to 800,000 clones, with less than 95% as singletons. The data were obtained in a study of shared clonotypes between healthy human individuals. Findings of the study overall: Generally, estimated richness proved larger in naive subsets than it did in memory subsets.

The sample consisted of memory CD8+ T cells from PBMCs. Regarding subset: CD45RO+ cells pooled with CCR7-negative TemRA cells. This receptor was taken from a man between 18 and 29 years old in good health. Some clones in this sample may be carry-over from other donors' samples. This sequence joins TRBV7-2 and TRBJ1-2, with 8 bases lining up with TRBD1. Here the CDR3 reads CATGQGGYGYTF. Here the CDR3 DNA reads TGTGCCACCGGACAGGGTGGCTATGGCTACACCTTC.